This TCR beta chain appears in the sequencing data of a study of T cell changes during pregnancy in multiple sclerosis. Profiled with immunoSEQ multiplex PCR; TCRdb holds only in-frame clones, not every one. This sample has tens of thousands of clones, with roughly 93% found just once. CDR3 length equals 14 residues. V was trimmed by 3 bases and J by 7 bases, leaving 15 bases between them. CDR1 and CDR2 (germline): MNHNS, SASEGT. The receptor comes from a female donor with multiple sclerosis, enrolled in a pregnancy study. The sequenced sample was peripheral blood, obtained in the first trimester of pregnancy. The rearrangement links TRBV6-1 to TRBJ1-1, with D perhaps matching TRBD1 (6 bases). As DNA, the CDR3 is TGTGCCAGCAGTGAGTACAGGGACCAAAGTGAAGCTTTCTTT. Translating gives CASSEYRDQSEAFF.